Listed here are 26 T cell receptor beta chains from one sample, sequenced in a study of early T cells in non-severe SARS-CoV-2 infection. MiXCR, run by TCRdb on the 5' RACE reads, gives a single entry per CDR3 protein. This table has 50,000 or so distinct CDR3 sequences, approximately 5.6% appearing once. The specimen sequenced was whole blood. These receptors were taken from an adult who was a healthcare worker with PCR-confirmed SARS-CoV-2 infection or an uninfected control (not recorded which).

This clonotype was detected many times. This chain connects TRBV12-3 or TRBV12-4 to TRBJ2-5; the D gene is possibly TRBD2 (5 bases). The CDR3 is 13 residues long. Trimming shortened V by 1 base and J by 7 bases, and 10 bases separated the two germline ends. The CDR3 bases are TGTGCCAGCAGTTTAGGACCTGAGGGGACCCAGTACTTC. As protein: CASSLGPEGTQYF.

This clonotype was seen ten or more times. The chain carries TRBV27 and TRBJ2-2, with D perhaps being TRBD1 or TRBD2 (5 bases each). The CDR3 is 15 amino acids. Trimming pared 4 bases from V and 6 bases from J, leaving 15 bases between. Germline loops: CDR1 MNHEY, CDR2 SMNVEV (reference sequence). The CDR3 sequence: CASSYWVSGPGELFF. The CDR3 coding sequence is TGTGCCAGCAGTTATTGGGTTTCGGGGCCCGGGGAGCTGTTTTTT.

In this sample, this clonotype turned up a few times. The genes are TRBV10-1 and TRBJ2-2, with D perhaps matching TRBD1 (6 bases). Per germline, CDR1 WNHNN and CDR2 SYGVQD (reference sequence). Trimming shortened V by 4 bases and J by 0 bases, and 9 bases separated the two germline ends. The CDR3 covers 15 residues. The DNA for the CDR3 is TGCGCCAGCAGTGCGAGACAGGCGAACACCGGGGAGCTGTTTTTT. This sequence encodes CASSARQANTGELFF.

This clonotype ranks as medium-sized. The CDR3 region has the DNA TGTGCCAGCAGCGGACAGGGCACAGATACGCAGTATTTT. Its protein product is CASSGQGTDTQYF. V is TRBV7-8 and J is TRBJ2-3; 7 bases map to TRBD1. Germline V lookup: CDR1 SGHVS, CDR2 FQNEAQ. This CDR3 comprises 13 residues. With V trimmed by 5 bases and J by 1 base, 0 bases remained unmatched.

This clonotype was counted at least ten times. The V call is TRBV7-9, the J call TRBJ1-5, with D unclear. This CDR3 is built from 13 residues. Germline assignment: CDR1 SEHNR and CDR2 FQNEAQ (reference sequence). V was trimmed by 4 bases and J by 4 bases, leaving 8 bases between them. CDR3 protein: CASSWAGNQPQHF. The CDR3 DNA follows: TGTGCCAGCAGCTGGGCGGGGAATCAGCCCCAGCATTTT.

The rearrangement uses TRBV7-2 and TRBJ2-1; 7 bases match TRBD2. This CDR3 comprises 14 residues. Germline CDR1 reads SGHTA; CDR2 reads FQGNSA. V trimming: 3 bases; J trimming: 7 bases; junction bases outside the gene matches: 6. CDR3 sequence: CASSFGRRWNEQFF. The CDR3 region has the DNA TGTGCCAGCAGCTTCGGGAGGAGGTGGAATGAGCAGTTCTTC.

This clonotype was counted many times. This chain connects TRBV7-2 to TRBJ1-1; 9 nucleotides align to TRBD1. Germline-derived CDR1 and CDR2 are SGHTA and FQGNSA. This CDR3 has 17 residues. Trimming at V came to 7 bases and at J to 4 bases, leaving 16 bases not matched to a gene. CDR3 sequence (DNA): TGTGCCAGCACCCCCCCGCCGGGACAGGGACAATTCACTGAAGCTTTCTTT. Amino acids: CASTPPPGQGQFTEAFF.

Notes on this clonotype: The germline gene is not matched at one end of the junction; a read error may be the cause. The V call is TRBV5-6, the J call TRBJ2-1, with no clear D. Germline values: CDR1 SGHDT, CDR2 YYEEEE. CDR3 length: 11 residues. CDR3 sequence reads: CASSFHGFCEF. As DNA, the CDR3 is TGTGCCAGCAGCTTTCATGGCTTTTGTGAATTC.

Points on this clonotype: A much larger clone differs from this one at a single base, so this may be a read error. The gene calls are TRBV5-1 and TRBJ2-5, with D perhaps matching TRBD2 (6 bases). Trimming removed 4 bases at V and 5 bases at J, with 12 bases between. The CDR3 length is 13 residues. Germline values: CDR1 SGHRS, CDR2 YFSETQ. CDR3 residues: CASSVGRGETQYF. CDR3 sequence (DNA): TGCGCCAGCAGCGTGGGACGGGGGGAGACCCAGTACTTC.

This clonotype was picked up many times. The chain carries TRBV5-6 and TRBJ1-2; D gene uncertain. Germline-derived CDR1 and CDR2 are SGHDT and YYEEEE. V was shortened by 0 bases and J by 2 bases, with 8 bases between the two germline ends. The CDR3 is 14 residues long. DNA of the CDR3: TGTGCCAGCAGCTTGGGGGCAGCGAACTATGGCTACACCTTC. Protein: CASSLGAANYGYTF.

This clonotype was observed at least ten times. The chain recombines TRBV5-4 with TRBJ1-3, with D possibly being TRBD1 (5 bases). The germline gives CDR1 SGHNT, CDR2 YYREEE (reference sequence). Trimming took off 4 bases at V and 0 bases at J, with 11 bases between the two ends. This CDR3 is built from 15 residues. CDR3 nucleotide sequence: TGTGCCAGCAGCCCGGACATCAACTCTGGAAACACCATATATTTT. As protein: CASSPDINSGNTIYF.

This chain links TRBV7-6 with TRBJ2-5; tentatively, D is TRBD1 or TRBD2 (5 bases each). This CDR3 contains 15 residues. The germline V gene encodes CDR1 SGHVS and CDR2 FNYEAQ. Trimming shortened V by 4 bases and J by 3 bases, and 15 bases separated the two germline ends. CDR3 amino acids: CASSSPLGTEETQYF. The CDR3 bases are TGTGCCAGCAGCTCCCCCCTTGGGACCGAAGAGACCCAGTACTTC. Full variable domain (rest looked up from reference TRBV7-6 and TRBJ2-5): GAGVSQSPRYKVTKRGQDVALRCDPISGHVSLYWYRQALGQGPEFLTYFNYEAQQDKSGLPNDRFSAERPEGSISTLTIQRTEQRDSAMYRCASSSPLGTEETQYFGPGTRLLVL.

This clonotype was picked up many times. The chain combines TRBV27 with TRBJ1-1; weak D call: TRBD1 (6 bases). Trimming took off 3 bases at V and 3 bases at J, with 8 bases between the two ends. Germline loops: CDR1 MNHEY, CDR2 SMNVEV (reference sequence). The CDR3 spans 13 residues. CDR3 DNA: TGTGCCAGCAGTTTGAGGGGGTACACTGAAGCTTTCTTT. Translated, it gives CASSLRGYTEAFF.

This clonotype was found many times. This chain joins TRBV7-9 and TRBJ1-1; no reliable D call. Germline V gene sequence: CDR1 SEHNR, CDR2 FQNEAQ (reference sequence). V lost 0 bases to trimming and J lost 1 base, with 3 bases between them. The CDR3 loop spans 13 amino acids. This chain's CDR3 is CASSLAENTEAFF. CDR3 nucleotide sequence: TGTGCCAGCAGCTTAGCGGAGAACACTGAAGCTTTCTTT.

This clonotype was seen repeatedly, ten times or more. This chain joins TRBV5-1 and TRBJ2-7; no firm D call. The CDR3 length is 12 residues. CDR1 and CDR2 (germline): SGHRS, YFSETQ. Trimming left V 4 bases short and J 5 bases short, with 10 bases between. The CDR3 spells CASSPSSDEQYF. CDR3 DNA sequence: TGCGCCAGCAGCCCATCAAGCGACGAGCAGTACTTC.

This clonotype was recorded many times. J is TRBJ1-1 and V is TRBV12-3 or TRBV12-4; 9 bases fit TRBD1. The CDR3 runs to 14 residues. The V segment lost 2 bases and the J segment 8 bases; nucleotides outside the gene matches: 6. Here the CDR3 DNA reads TGTGCCAGCAGTTTACCACAGGGGGCGCGGGAAGCTTTCTTT. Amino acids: CASSLPQGAREAFF.

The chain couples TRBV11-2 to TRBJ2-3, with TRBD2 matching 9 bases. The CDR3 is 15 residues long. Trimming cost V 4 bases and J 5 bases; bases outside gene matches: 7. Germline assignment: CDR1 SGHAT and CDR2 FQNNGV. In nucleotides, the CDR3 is TGTGCCAGCAGCTCCCAAATAGCGGGAGTAGATACGCAGTATTTT. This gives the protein CASSSQIAGVDTQYF. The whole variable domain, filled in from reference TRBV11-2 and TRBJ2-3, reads EAGVAQSPRYKIIEKRQSVAFWCNPISGHATLYWYQQILGQGPKLLIQFQNNGVVDDSQLPKDRFSAERLKGVDSTLKIQPAKLEDSAVYLCASSSQIAGVDTQYFGPGTRLTVL.

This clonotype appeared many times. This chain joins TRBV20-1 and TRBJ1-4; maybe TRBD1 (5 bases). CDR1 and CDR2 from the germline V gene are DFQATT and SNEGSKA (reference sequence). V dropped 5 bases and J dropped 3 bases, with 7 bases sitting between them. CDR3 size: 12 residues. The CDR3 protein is CSAWGANEKLFF. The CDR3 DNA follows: TGCAGTGCTTGGGGCGCTAATGAAAAACTGTTTTTT.

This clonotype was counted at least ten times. The CDR3 loop reads CASIDFRETGELFF. The CDR3 DNA follows: TGTGCCAGCATCGATTTCAGGGAGACCGGGGAGCTGTTTTTT. The chain carries TRBV7-9 and TRBJ2-2; perhaps D is TRBD1 or TRBD2 (5 bases each). The CDR3 loop spans 14 amino acids. Germline CDR1 is SEHNR and CDR2 is FQNEAQ (reference sequence). Trimming stripped 7 bases from V and 5 bases from J, with 14 bases between.

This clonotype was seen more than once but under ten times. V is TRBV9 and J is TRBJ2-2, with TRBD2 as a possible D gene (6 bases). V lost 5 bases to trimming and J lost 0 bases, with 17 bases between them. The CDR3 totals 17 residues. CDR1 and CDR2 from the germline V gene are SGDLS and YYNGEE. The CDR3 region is CASSSSRGTTNTGELFF. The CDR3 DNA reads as TGTGCCAGCAGTTCCTCCCGGGGGACCACGAACACCGGGGAGCTGTTTTTT.

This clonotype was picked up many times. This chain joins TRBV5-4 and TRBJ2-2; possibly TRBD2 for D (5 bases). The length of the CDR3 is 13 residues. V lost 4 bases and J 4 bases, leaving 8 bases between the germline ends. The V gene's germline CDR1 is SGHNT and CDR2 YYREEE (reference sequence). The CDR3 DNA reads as TGTGCCAGCAGCCAAGGACTCACCGGGGAGCTGTTTTTT. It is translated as CASSQGLTGELFF.

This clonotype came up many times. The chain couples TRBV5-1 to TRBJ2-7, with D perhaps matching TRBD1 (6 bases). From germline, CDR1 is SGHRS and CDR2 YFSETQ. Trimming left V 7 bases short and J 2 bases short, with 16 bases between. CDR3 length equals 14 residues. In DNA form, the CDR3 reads TGCGCCAGCGGCCCGGGACACGGTACCTACGAGCAGTACTTC. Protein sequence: CASGPGHGTYEQYF. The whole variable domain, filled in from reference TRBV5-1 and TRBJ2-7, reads KAGVTQTPRYLIKTRGQQVTLSCSPISGHRSVSWYQQTPGQGLQFLFEYFSETQRNKGNFPGRFSGRQFSNSRSEMNVSTLELGDSALYLCASGPGHGTYEQYFGPGTRLTVT.

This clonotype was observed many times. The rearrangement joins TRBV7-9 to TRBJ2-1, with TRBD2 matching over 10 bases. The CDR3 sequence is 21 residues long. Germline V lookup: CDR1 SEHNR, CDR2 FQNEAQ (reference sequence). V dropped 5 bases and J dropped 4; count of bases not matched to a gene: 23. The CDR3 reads CASSQPVKTGTSAGGYNEQFF. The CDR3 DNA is TGTGCCAGCAGCCAACCCGTTAAAACCGGGACTAGCGCTGGCGGTTACAATGAGCAGTTCTTC.

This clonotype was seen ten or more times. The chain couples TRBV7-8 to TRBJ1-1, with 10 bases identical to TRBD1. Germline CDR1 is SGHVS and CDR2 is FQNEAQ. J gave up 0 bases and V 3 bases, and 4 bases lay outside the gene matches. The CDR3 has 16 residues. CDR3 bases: TGTGCCAGCAGCTTTAGGACAGGGGGGGTGAACACTGAAGCTTTCTTT. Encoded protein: CASSFRTGGVNTEAFF.

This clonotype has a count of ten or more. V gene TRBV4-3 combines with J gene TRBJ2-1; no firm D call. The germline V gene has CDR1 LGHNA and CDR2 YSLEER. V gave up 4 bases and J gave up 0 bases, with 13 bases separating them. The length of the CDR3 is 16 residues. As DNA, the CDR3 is TGCGCCAGCAGCCCCCGTCCGCGGAGCTCCTACAATGAGCAGTTCTTC. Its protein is CASSPRPRSSYNEQFF.

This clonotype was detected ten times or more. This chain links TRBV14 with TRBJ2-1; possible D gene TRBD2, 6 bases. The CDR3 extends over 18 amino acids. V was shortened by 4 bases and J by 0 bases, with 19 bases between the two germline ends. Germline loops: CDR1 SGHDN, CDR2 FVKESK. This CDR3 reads CASSPAWDFLGSYNEQFF. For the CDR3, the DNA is TGTGCCAGCAGCCCAGCCTGGGACTTCTTGGGCTCCTACAATGAGCAGTTCTTC.